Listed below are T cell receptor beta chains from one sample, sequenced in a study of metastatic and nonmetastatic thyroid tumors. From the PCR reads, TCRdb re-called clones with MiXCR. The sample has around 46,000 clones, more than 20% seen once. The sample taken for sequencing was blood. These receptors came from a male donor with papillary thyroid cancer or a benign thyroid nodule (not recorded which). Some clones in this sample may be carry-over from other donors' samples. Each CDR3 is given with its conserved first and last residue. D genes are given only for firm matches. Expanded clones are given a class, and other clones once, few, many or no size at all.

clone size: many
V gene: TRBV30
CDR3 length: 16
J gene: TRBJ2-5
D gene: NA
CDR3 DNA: TGTGCCTGGATGTCCCCCCTGGGTCCGCGGGGAGAGACCCAGTACTTC
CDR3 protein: CAWMSPLGPRGETQYF

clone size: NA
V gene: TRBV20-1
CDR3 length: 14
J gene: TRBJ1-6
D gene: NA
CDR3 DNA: TGCAGTGCTAGTGGGGATTTACCAAATTCACCCCTCCACTTT
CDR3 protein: CSASGDLPNSPLHF

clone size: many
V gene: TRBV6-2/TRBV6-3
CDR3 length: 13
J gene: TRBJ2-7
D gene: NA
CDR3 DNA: TGTGCCAGCAGTTTCCAGGGATCCTCGGGGCAGTACTTC
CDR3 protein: CASSFQGSSGQYF

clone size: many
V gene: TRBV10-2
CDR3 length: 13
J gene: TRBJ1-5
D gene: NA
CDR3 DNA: TGCGCCAGCAGTGAGAAGGCGGCAGGGCCCCAGCATTTT
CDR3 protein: CASSEKAAGPQHF

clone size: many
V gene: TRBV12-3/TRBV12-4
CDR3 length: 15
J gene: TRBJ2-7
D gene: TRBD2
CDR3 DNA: TGTGCCAGCAGTTTAGGGTCTAGCGGGAGCCACGAGCAGTACTTC
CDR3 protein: CASSLGSSGSHEQYF

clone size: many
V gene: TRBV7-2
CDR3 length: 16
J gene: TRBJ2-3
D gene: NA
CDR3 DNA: TGTGCCAGCAGCTTAGTGGTGGGACTCCCATTGGATACGCAGTATTTT
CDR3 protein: CASSLVVGLPLDTQYF

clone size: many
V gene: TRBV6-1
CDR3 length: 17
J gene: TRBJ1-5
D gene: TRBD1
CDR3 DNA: TGTGCCAGCAGCTACCGCCAGGGGGCTGTAGGTAATCAGCCCCAGCATTTT
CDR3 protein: CASSYRQGAVGNQPQHF

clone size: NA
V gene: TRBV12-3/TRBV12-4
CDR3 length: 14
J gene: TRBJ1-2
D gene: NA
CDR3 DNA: TGTGCCAGCAGTTCGACAGTTTACCTCTATGGCTACACCTTC
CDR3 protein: CASSSTVYLYGYTF

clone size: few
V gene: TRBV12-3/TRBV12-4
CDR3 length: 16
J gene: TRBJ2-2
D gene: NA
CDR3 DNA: TGTGCCAGCAGTTTTTGGCGGCTAATCTGCACCGGGGAGCTGTTTTTT
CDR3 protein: CASSFWRLICTGELFF

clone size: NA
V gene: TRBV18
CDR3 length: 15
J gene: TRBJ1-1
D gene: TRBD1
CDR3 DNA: TGTGCCAGCTCCCCCGGGACAGGGATTGACACTGAAGCTTTCTTT
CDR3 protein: CASSPGTGIDTEAFF

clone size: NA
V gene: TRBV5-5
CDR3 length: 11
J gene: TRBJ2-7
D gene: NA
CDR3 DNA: TGTGCCAGCAGCTTGATGGGCGAGCAGTACTTC
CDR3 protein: CASSLMGEQYF

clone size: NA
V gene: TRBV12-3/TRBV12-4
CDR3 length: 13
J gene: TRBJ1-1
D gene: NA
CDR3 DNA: TGTGCCAGCACCATTGGGTACTCCACTGAAGCTTTCTTT
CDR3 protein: CASTIGYSTEAFF

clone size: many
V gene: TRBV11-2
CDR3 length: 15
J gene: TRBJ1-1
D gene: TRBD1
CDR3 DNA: TGTGCCAGCAGCCCTGAGGGACAGGGGAACACTGAAGCTTTCTTT
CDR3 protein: CASSPEGQGNTEAFF

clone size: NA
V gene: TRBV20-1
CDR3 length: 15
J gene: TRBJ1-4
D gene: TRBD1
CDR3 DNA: TGCAGTGCTAGAGACAGGGGGCGCGATAATGAAAAACTGTTTTTT
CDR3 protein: CSARDRGRDNEKLFF

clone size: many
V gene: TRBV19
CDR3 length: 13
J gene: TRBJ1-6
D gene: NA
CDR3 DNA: TGTGCCAGTAGTATCTCTAATTATTCACCCCTCCACTTT
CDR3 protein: CASSISNYSPLHF

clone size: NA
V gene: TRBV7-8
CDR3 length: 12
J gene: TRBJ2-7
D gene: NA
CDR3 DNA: TGTGCCAGCACTCTGGGGTCCTACGAGCAGTACTTC
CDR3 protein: CASTLGSYEQYF

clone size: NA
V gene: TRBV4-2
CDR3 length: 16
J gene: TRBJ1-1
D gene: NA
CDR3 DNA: TGTGCCAGCAGCCAAGCGGATCAGGGCGTCATTATTGAAGCTTTCTTT
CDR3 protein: CASSQADQGVIIEAFF

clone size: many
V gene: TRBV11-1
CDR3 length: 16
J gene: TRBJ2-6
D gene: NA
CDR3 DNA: TGTGCCAGCAGCTTAATACGGCCCGCTGGGGCCAACGTCCTGACTTTC
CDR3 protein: CASSLIRPAGANVLTF

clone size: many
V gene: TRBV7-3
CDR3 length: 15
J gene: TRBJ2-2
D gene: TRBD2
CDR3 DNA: TGTGCCAGCGGGGATAGCGGGGTGAACACCGGGGAGCTGTTTTTT
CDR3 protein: CASGDSGVNTGELFF

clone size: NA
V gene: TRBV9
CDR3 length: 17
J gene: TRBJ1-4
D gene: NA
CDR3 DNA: TGTGCCAGCAGCGTAGTGGCGATGGGCACAACTAATGAAAAGCTGTTTTTT
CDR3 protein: CASSVVAMGTTNEKLFF

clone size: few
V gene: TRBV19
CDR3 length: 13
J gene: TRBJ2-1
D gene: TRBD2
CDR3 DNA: TGTGCCACCCGGACTAGTGGGGGGGATGATCAGTTCTTC
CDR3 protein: CATRTSGGDDQFF

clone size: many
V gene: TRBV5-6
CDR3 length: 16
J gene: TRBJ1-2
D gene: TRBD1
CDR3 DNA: TGTGCCAGCAGCTCACTGGGGACAGGGAATAACTATGGCTACACCTTC
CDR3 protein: CASSSLGTGNNYGYTF

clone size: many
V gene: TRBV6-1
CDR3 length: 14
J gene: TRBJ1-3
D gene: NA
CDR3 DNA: TGTGCCAGCAGTGGGTACACTCGGGTGGTCACCATATATTTT
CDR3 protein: CASSGYTRVVTIYF

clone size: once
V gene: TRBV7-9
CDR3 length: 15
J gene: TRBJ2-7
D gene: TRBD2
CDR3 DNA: TGTGCCAGCAGCCAAGTTACAGGACTAGCCTACGAGCAGTACTTC
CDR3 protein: CASSQVTGLAYEQYF

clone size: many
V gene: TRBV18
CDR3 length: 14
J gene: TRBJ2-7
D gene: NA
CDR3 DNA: TGTGCCAGCTCACTGGGCGCCAGCTCCTACGAGCAGTACTTC
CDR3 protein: CASSLGASSYEQYF

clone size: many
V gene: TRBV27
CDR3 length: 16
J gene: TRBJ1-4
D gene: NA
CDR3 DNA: TGTGCCACCCGGGACACCAATATCTCATCTAATGAAAAACTGTTTTTT
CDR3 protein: CATRDTNISSNEKLFF

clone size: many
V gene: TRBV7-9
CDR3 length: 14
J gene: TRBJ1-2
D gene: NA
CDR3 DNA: TGTGCCAGCAGCGTGGGAGGGGTAGATGGTGGCTACACCTTC
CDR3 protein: CASSVGGVDGGYTF

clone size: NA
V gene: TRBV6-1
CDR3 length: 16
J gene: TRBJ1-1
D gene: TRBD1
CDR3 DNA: TGTGCCATCAGGGACAGGGGTCCAACTTTGAACACTGAAGCTTTCTTT
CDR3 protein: CAIRDRGPTLNTEAFF

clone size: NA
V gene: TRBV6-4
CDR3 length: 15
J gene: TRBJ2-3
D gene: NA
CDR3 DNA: TGTGCCAGCAGCGAGAGTCCGGGCGGGCGAGATACGCAGTATTTT
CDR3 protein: CASSESPGGRDTQYF

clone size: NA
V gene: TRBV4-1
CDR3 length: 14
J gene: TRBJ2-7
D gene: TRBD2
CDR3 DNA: TGCGCCAGCAGCCAAGCCCCGGGAGGGTGGGAGCAGTACTTC
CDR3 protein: CASSQAPGGWEQYF

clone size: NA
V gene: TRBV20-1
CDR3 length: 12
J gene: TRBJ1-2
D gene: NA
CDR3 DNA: TGCAGTGCTAGAGATCTACGAGAATCCTACACCTTC
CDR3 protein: CSARDLRESYTF

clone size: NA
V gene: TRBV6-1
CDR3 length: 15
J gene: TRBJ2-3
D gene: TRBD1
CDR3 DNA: TGTGCCAGCAGTGAAGCGCTTCAGGGGGCAGATACGCAGTATTTT
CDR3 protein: CASSEALQGADTQYF

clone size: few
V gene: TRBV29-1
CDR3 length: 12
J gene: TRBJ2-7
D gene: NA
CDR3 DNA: TGCAGCGTTTCAGACAGATTCTACGAGCAGTACTTC
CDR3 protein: CSVSDRFYEQYF

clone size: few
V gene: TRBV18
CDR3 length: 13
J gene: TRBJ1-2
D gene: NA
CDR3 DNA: TGTGCCAGCTCACCACAGGGGGGTAATGGCTACACCTTC
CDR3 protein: CASSPQGGNGYTF

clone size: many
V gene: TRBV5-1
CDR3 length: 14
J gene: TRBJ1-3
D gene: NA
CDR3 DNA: TGCGCCAGCAGCTTGGTAGGGTCTGGAAACACCATATATTTT
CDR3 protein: CASSLVGSGNTIYF

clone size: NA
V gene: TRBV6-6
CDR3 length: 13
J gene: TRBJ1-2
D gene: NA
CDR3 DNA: TGTGCCAGCAGTTACTCTGCAGGCTATGGCTACACCTTC
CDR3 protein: CASSYSAGYGYTF

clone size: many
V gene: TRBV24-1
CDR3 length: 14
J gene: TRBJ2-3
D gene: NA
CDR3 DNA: TGTGCCACCAGTGCTCCCGACGTTGCAGATACGCAGTATTTT
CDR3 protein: CATSAPDVADTQYF

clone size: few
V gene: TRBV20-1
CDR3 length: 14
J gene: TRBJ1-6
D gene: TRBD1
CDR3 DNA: TGCAGTGCAGAGTCCCGGGACAGGTTTTCACCCCTCCACTTT
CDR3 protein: CSAESRDRFSPLHF

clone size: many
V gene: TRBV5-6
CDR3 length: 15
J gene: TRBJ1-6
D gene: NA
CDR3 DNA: TGTGCCAGCAGCTTGCAGGTTATTAGTGGTTCACCCCTCCACTTT
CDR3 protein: CASSLQVISGSPLHF

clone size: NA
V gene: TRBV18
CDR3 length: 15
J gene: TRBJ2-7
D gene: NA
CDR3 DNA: TGTGCCAGCTCACCAGGACCAGGGCCGTTCTACGAGCAGTACTTC
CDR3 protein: CASSPGPGPFYEQYF

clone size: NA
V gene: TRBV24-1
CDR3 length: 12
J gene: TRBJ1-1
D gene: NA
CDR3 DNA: TGTGCCACCAGTTCAGGGACAACTGAATCTTTCTTT
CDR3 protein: CATSSGTTESFF

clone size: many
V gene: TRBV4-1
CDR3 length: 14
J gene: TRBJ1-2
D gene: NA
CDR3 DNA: TGCGCCAGCAGCCAACCGGGACGGAACTATGGCTACACCTTC
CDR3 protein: CASSQPGRNYGYTF

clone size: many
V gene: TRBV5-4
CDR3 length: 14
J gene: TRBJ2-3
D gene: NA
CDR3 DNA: TGTGCCAGCAGCTCGAGGGGGTTGACAGATACGCAGTATTTT
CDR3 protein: CASSSRGLTDTQYF

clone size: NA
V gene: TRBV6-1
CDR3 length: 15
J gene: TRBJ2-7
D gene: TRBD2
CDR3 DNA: TGTGCCAGCAGCAAAATCGCCAGCGGGAGGGGTGAGCAGTACTTC
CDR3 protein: CASSKIASGRGEQYF

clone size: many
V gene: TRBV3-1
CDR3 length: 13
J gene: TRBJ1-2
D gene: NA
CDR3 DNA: TGTGCCAGCAGCCAAGATGCAGTCATGGGCTACACCTTC
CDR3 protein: CASSQDAVMGYTF

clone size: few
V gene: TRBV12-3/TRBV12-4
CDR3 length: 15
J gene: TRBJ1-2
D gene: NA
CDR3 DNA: TGTGCCAGCAGCCGAGATACAGGTGCCCCGTGTGGCTACACCTTC
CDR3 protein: CASSRDTGAPCGYTF